A selection of T cell receptor beta chains follows, all from one sample in a study of breast tumors, draining lymph nodes, adjacent tissues. TCRdb independently ran MiXCR on the multiplex PCR reads; one entry per CDR3 protein. The data hold 50,000 to 85,000 distinct CDR3 sequences, with roughly 40% observed a single time. The source material was breast tumor tissue. The origin of the receptors is a female donor with breast cancer. Some clones in this sample may be carry-over from other donors' samples. CDR3s include the opening cysteine and the closing phenylalanine or tryptophan. The D gene is left open where the match is weak. Clone size appears in some rows only: once, few, many, or a class for an expanded clone.

size: many
V: TRBV20-1
D: TRBD2
J: TRBJ2-3
DNA: TGCAGTGCTAGGAAAGCGGGGGGGCCCTCAGATACGCAGTATTTT
CDR3: CSARKAGGPSDTQYF

size: many
V: TRBV29-1
D: -
J: TRBJ1-2
DNA: TGCAGCGTTGGGGGTTGGCAGGGCCCCTCTACCTTC
CDR3: CSVGGWQGPSTF

size: -
V: TRBV7-9
D: -
J: TRBJ2-2
DNA: TGTGCCAGCAGCCCCTTCGGGGAAAACACCGGGGAGCTGTTTTTT
CDR3: CASSPFGENTGELFF

size: many
V: TRBV9
D: TRBD2
J: TRBJ2-1
DNA: TGTGCCAGCAGCGCTAGCGGGGGCCTCTACAATGAGCAGTTCTTC
CDR3: CASSASGGLYNEQFF

size: many
V: TRBV18
D: TRBD2
J: TRBJ2-7
DNA: TGTGCCAGCTCACTATCTAGCGGTGTCTCCTACGAGCAGTACTTC
CDR3: CASSLSSGVSYEQYF

size: -
V: TRBV6-6
D: -
J: TRBJ1-2
DNA: TGTGCCAGCAGTTATGGGGGGCGGGATGGCTACACCTTC
CDR3: CASSYGGRDGYTF

size: -
V: TRBV2
D: TRBD1
J: TRBJ1-6
DNA: TGTGCCAGCAGTGACAGGGGGCAAAAATCACCCCTCCACTTT
CDR3: CASSDRGQKSPLHF

size: -
V: TRBV24-1
D: -
J: TRBJ2-5
DNA: TGTGCCACCAGTTCAAGGGGACCCCGGGGCACTGAAGAGACCCAGTACTTC
CDR3: CATSSRGPRGTEETQYF

size: many
V: TRBV7-2
D: TRBD1
J: TRBJ1-6
DNA: TGTGCCAGCAGCTTTCTGGAACAGGGGAATTCACCCCTCCACTTT
CDR3: CASSFLEQGNSPLHF

size: few
V: TRBV2
D: -
J: TRBJ1-3
DNA: TGTGCCAGCAGTGGACAGTACTCTGGAAACACCATATATTTT
CDR3: CASSGQYSGNTIYF

size: many
V: TRBV6-1
D: -
J: TRBJ1-5
DNA: TGTGCCAGCTTCAATATCAGGGGCCATCAGCCCCAGCATTTT
CDR3: CASFNIRGHQPQHF

size: once
V: TRBV13
D: TRBD1
J: TRBJ1-5
DNA: TGTGCCAGCAGCGCATCTACGGGACAGGGGAATAGCAATCAGCCCCAGCATTTT
CDR3: CASSASTGQGNSNQPQHF

size: many
V: TRBV6-5
D: -
J: TRBJ1-6
DNA: TGTGCCAGCAGTCACTCGGGACGGTTGAATTCACCCCTCCACTTT
CDR3: CASSHSGRLNSPLHF

size: many
V: TRBV6-4
D: -
J: TRBJ1-2
DNA: TGTGCCAGCAGTGAAGGCTATGGCTACACCTTC
CDR3: CASSEGYGYTF

size: many
V: TRBV12-5
D: -
J: TRBJ2-6
DNA: TGTGCTAGTGGTTTCGCCCTCTCTGGGGCCAACGTCCTGACTTTC
CDR3: CASGFALSGANVLTF

size: -
V: TRBV7-6
D: -
J: TRBJ2-2
DNA: TGTGCCAGCAGCTTAGTAGGAGAGAACACCGGGGAGCTGTTTTTT
CDR3: CASSLVGENTGELFF

size: -
V: TRBV20-1
D: TRBD2
J: TRBJ2-7
DNA: TGCAGTGCTAGAGTCTTGGCGGGAGGGCCTCTCGGCGAGCAGTACTTC
CDR3: CSARVLAGGPLGEQYF

size: -
V: TRBV7-6
D: -
J: TRBJ2-2
DNA: TGTGCCAGCAGCTTAGGTCTAGCGGGGGAGCTGTTTTTT
CDR3: CASSLGLAGELFF

size: many
V: TRBV9
D: TRBD2
J: TRBJ2-2
DNA: TGTGCCAGCAGCGTACGGGAGGGCGGGGAGCTGTTTTTT
CDR3: CASSVREGGELFF

size: many
V: TRBV20-1
D: TRBD1
J: TRBJ1-4
DNA: TGCAGTGCTATGAGGACAGGGGGCGTAGAAAAACTGTTTTTT
CDR3: CSAMRTGGVEKLFF

size: many
V: TRBV7-2
D: TRBD2
J: TRBJ2-5
DNA: TGTGCCAGCAGCTTAGAGGCTAGCGGGAGGGCCTTTGAGACCCAGTACTTC
CDR3: CASSLEASGRAFETQYF

size: -
V: TRBV14
D: TRBD1
J: TRBJ2-4
DNA: TGTGCCAGCAGCCGGACAGGGGACCAAAACATTCAGTCCTTC
CDR3: CASSRTGDQNIQSF

size: medium-sized
V: TRBV29-1
D: -
J: TRBJ1-2
DNA: TGCAGCGTCAAACCGGCAGTCATTAACTATGGCTACACCTTC
CDR3: CSVKPAVINYGYTF

size: -
V: TRBV29-1
D: TRBD1
J: TRBJ2-1
DNA: TGCAGCGCAGCCGGGACAGGCACCTACAATGAGCAGTTCTTC
CDR3: CSAAGTGTYNEQFF

size: -
V: TRBV10-3
D: -
J: TRBJ2-1
DNA: TGTGCCATCAGTGAGTCTGGAACAGCATTC
CDR3: CAISESGTAF

size: many
V: TRBV15
D: TRBD2
J: TRBJ2-5
DNA: TGTGCCACCAGCAGAGGGGGGGGTTCTGAGACCCAGTACTTC
CDR3: CATSRGGGSETQYF

size: -
V: TRBV7-9
D: -
J: TRBJ1-2
DNA: TGTGCCAGCAGCTCAGTTCGCTCCCCCCGGAACGGCTACGCCTTC
CDR3: CASSSVRSPRNGYAF

size: many
V: TRBV30
D: -
J: TRBJ2-3
DNA: TGTGCCGGGGGCTGGGCAGACACAGATACGCAGTATTTT
CDR3: CAGGWADTDTQYF

size: -
V: TRBV4-2
D: -
J: TRBJ1-2
DNA: TGTGCCAGCAGCCAAGATTACGGCTATGGCTACACCTTC
CDR3: CASSQDYGYGYTF

size: many
V: TRBV29-1
D: -
J: TRBJ2-3
DNA: TGCAGCGCTGCGAGGACAGGCACAGATACGCAGTATTTT
CDR3: CSAARTGTDTQYF

size: once
V: TRBV20-1
D: -
J: TRBJ2-7
DNA: TGCAGTGCTAGGGGCCGGGACACAATAACGTTC
CDR3: CSARGRDTITF

size: -
V: TRBV20-1
D: TRBD2
J: TRBJ2-7
DNA: TGCAGTGCGACCGGACTAGCGGGGGGGCCTCCGGAGCAGTACTTC
CDR3: CSATGLAGGPPEQYF

size: -
V: TRBV20-1
D: -
J: TRBJ2-7
DNA: TGCAGTGCTAGAGCCCCTTGGGATTCTACGCACAGGAGTCGCGACGGGCAGTACTTC
CDR3: CSARAPWDSTHRSRDGQYF

size: many
V: TRBV3-1
D: TRBD1
J: TRBJ2-2
DNA: TGTGCCAGCAGCACATCGGGACAGGGGTCCGGGGAGCTGTTTTTT
CDR3: CASSTSGQGSGELFF

size: few
V: TRBV11-3
D: -
J: TRBJ2-3
DNA: TGTTCCAGCAGCCAGCGACGGGATCCGAGAGGGAACTTTACAGATACGCAGTATTTT
CDR3: CSSSQRRDPRGNFTDTQYF

size: once
V: TRBV20-1
D: -
J: TRBJ2-2
DNA: TGCAGTGCTCGATTGACCGGGACCGCCACCGGGGAGCTGTTTTTT
CDR3: CSARLTGTATGELFF

size: medium-sized
V: TRBV15
D: -
J: TRBJ2-5
DNA: TGTGCCACCAGCCGTACCGGTCGGTGGGAGACCCAGTACTTC
CDR3: CATSRTGRWETQYF

size: many
V: TRBV5-7
D: TRBD1
J: TRBJ2-2
DNA: TGTGCCAGCAGCCATGGGACAGGGGTTGGGGTCGCGAACACCGGGGAGCTGTTTTTT
CDR3: CASSHGTGVGVANTGELFF

size: -
V: TRBV20-1
D: -
J: TRBJ2-6
DNA: TGCAGTGCTGGGCGGGGCAGGGTTAGTGGGGCCAACGTCCTGACTTTC
CDR3: CSAGRGRVSGANVLTF

size: -
V: TRBV20-1
D: TRBD2
J: TRBJ2-7
DNA: TGCAGTGCTAGGGGGGGGACTAGCGGGAGTGGCGAGCAGTACTTC
CDR3: CSARGGTSGSGEQYF

size: many
V: TRBV20-1
D: -
J: TRBJ1-1
DNA: TGCAGTGCCACCCTTTGGTTGGGCACTGAAGCTTTCTTT
CDR3: CSATLWLGTEAFF

size: few
V: TRBV7-9
D: TRBD1
J: TRBJ1-1
DNA: TGTGCCAGCAGAACGGGACAGGGGCCCACTGAAGCTTTCTTT
CDR3: CASRTGQGPTEAFF

size: many
V: TRBV2
D: -
J: TRBJ2-7
DNA: TGTGCCAGCAGTTACCTCAGGGAGCAGTACTTC
CDR3: CASSYLREQYF

size: -
V: TRBV7-3
D: TRBD2
J: TRBJ2-7
DNA: TGTGCCAGCAGCCCTGGGGCTAGCGGGACTCTCTACGAGCAGTACTTC
CDR3: CASSPGASGTLYEQYF

size: many
V: TRBV7-9
D: -
J: TRBJ2-3
DNA: TGTGCCAGCAGCTTAGCCCTAGCCATAGATACGCAGTATTTT
CDR3: CASSLALAIDTQYF

size: -
V: TRBV5-4
D: TRBD1
J: TRBJ2-6
DNA: TGTGCCAGCAGCTTTAGGACAGGGGACAACGTCCTGACTTTC
CDR3: CASSFRTGDNVLTF

size: many
V: TRBV6-1
D: -
J: TRBJ1-2
DNA: TGTGCCAGCAGTGAGCAAGGGAATTTGGTAAACACCTTC
CDR3: CASSEQGNLVNTF

size: -
V: TRBV20-1
D: -
J: TRBJ2-1
DNA: TGCAGTGCTAGCGGGCCCCCTTTAAAAGAACAATTCTTT
CDR3: CSASGPPLKEQFF

size: -
V: TRBV7-3
D: -
J: TRBJ1-4
DNA: TGTGCCAGCAGCCTCGGACACCGAGACATGGCTAATGAAAAACTGTTTTTT
CDR3: CASSLGHRDMANEKLFF

size: once
V: TRBV3-1
D: -
J: TRBJ1-1
DNA: TGTGCCAGCAGCCGCCGGCCAGGCACTGAAGCTTTCTTT
CDR3: CASSRRPGTEAFF

size: -
V: TRBV7-9
D: -
J: TRBJ1-4
DNA: TGTGCCAGCAGCCCCTCGACTAGCGATGAAAAACTGTTTTTT
CDR3: CASSPSTSDEKLFF

size: -
V: TRBV7-2
D: TRBD2
J: TRBJ2-3
DNA: TGCGCCAGCAGCCCCGGAGGGGTAGCGGGAGAGGCAGATACGCAGTATTTT
CDR3: CASSPGGVAGEADTQYF